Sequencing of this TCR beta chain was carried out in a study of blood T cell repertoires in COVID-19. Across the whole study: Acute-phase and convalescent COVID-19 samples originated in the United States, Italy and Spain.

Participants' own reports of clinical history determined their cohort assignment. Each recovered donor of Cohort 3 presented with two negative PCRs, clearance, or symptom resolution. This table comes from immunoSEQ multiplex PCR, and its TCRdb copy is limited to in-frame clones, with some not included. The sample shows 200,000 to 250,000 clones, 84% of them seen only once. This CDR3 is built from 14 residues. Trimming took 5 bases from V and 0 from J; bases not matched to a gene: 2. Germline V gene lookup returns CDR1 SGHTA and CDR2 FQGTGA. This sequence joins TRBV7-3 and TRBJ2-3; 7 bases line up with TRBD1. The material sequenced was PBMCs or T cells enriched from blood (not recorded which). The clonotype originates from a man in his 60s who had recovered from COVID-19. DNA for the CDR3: TGTGCCAGCAGCCCGGACAGGAGCACAGATACGCAGTATTTT. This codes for CASSPDRSTDTQYF.